A selection of T cell receptor beta chains follows, all from one sample in a study of memory CD4+ T cells and cytomegalovirus serostatus. Clones were read by immunoSEQ multiplex PCR, and TCRdb kept only the in-frame ones, dropping some. The data show 40,000 to 55,000 clones, around 83% seen once. Sequencing input: memory CD4+ T cells from blood. The receptors originated from an adult in good health and CMV-seropositive. Each CDR3 is given with its conserved first and last residue. The D gene is left open where the match is weak. Expanded clones get a size class; other rows say once, few or many, or leave the size out.

.	TRBV18	.	TRBJ2-3	TGTGCCAGCTCCGAATTACAGGGAAGCACAGATACGCAGTATTTT	CASSELQGSTDTQYF
.	TRBV2	.	TRBJ1-2	TGTGCCAGCAGCGCAGATACGGACTATGGCTACACCTTC	CASSADTDYGYTF
.	TRBV2	.	TRBJ1-3	TGTGCCAGCAGTGAAACAGGGATCGGAAACACCATATATTTT	CASSETGIGNTIYF
.	TRBV28	.	TRBJ2-3	TGTGCCAGCAGCCCCACCAACGTTAGGGGCACAGATACGCAGTATTTT	CASSPTNVRGTDTQYF
.	TRBV28	TRBD1	TRBJ1-6	TGTGCCAGCAGTCGGACCTACGGGACAGTCAATTCACCCCTCCACTTT	CASSRTYGTVNSPLHF
.	TRBV18	.	TRBJ1-6	TGTGCCAGCTCACCACTCGCGGGGATGCCGGGCCCTGGGACCGGTTCACCCCTCCACTTT	CASSPLAGMPGPGTGSPLHF
.	TRBV11-1	.	TRBJ2-1	TGTGCCAGCAGCAAGGTAGGGCGAGGAGGCAATGAGCAGTTCTTC	CASSKVGRGGNEQFF
.	TRBV7-9	.	TRBJ2-2	TGTGCCAGCAGGACAGATCCCGGGGAGCTGTTTTTT	CASRTDPGELFF
.	TRBV19	TRBD1	TRBJ2-5	TGTGCCAGTAAAGGGACAGGGACTGCCCAAGAGACCCAGTACTTC	CASKGTGTAQETQYF
.	TRBV15	.	TRBJ1-6	TGTGCCACCAGCAGCCGAAGCGGGAGCCTTTATAATTCACCCCTCCACTTT	CATSSRSGSLYNSPLHF
.	TRBV5-1	.	TRBJ1-3	TGCGCCAGCAGCTTGAATTCAGGGTCTGGAAACACCATATATTTT	CASSLNSGSGNTIYF
.	TRBV7-9	.	TRBJ2-2	TGTGCCAGCAGCAACAACAGGGTTTCCGGGGAGCTGTTTTTT	CASSNNRVSGELFF
.	TRBV18	.	TRBJ1-3	TGTGCCAGCAAAAATCCGAGGGGCGATTTGAGAGGAAACACCATATATTTT	CASKNPRGDLRGNTIYF
.	TRBV18	TRBD1	TRBJ2-3	TGTGCCAGCTCAAGGTTGGACAGGGAAGCGGATACGCAGTATTTT	CASSRLDREADTQYF
.	TRBV27	TRBD1	TRBJ1-2	TGTGCCAGCAGCGGACTACAGGGGACTGTTGGCTACACCTTC	CASSGLQGTVGYTF
few	TRBV27	.	TRBJ2-2	TGTGCCAGCGGGAGGTACACCGGGGAGCTGTTTTTT	CASGRYTGELFF
once	TRBV7-2	TRBD1	TRBJ1-6	TGTGCCAGCAGCCGTAGCACAGGGGATAATTCACCCCTCCACTTT	CASSRSTGDNSPLHF
.	TRBV6-1	TRBD1	TRBJ1-2	TGTGCCAGCAGTGAAAGTAGCATGGGGACAGGGTTTAGTGGCTACACCTTC	CASSESSMGTGFSGYTF
.	TRBV5-1	.	TRBJ1-3	TGCGCCAGCAGCTTGGGGGGGGCATCTGGAAACACCATATATTTT	CASSLGGASGNTIYF
.	TRBV7-9	TRBD1	TRBJ2-2	TGTGCCAGCAGCTCCGGGCGACAGGGGTCGATCTCCGGGGAGCTGTTTTTT	CASSSGRQGSISGELFF
.	TRBV7-8	TRBD1	TRBJ2-5	TGTGCCAGCAGCCCCCAGGGGGTATCGGAGACCCAGTACTTC	CASSPQGVSETQYF
.	TRBV15	.	TRBJ2-1	TGTGCCACCAGCAGCTGGGGGGCCGATGAGCAGTTCTTC	CATSSWGADEQFF
.	TRBV18	.	TRBJ1-2	TGTGCCAGCTCACCAGGGGTCACCTCTAACTATGGCTACACCTTC	CASSPGVTSNYGYTF
.	TRBV6-1	TRBD1	TRBJ2-5	TGTGCCAGCATCCAGGGGGCGGGTGAGACCCAGTACTTC	CASIQGAGETQYF
.	TRBV11-2	.	TRBJ2-3	TGTGCCAGCACCTCATGGGGGGACACAGATACGCAGTATTTT	CASTSWGDTDTQYF
once	TRBV5-5	TRBD1	TRBJ1-1	TGTGCCAGCAGCTTGGTGGGACAGGGGATGGTTGAAGCTTTCTTT	CASSLVGQGMVEAFF
.	TRBV6-1	.	TRBJ1-6	TGTGCCAGCAGTGAAGCGCCGGTATCACCCCTCCACTTT	CASSEAPVSPLHF
.	TRBV27	.	TRBJ2-7	TGTGCCAGCAGGTCTACTGGGCACTCCTACGAGCAGTACTTC	CASRSTGHSYEQYF
.	TRBV7-2	TRBD2	TRBJ2-3	TGTGCCAGCAGCTTGAGCGGGGGGACCGATACGCAGTATTTT	CASSLSGGTDTQYF
.	TRBV29-1	TRBD2	TRBJ2-1	TGCAGCGTCGCCACAACTAGCGGGGGATACAATGAGCAGTTCTTC	CSVATTSGGYNEQFF
.	TRBV2	.	TRBJ1-1	TGTGCCAGCAGTGTTTTGACAGGGAACACTGAAGCTTTCTTT	CASSVLTGNTEAFF
.	TRBV11-2	.	TRBJ1-6	TGTGCCAGCAGTCTTACCCTCCGGAGGTCACCCCTCCACTTT	CASSLTLRRSPLHF
.	TRBV2	.	TRBJ1-6	TGTGCCAGCAGTGGGTCCATGGATTCACCCCTCCACTTT	CASSGSMDSPLHF
once	TRBV19	.	TRBJ1-4	TGTGCCAGTAGTATTAATTGGGCAGATGCAACTAATGAAAAACTGTTTTTT	CASSINWADATNEKLFF
.	TRBV19	.	TRBJ2-1	TGTGCCAGTAGTTCCCTGGGATCCTCCCTAGGGAATGAGCAGTTCTTC	CASSSLGSSLGNEQFF
.	TRBV7-2	.	TRBJ2-7	TGTGCCAGCAGCTTAGGCGAAGACTACGTCTACGAGCAGTACTTC	CASSLGEDYVYEQYF